These 11 T cell receptor beta chains came from one sample sequenced in a study of blood T cell repertoires in COVID-19 (TCRdb year 2020). The method was the immunoSEQ multiplex PCR assay. In TCRdb, the immuneACCESS table is reduced to in-frame sequences with V and J assigned. These tables do not hold every clone; where another copy was compared, an unresolved V gene accounts for under half, and the others remain unexplained. The sample table lists 150,000 to 200,000 clones, approximately 90% of them with a count of one. In total, the top ten clones hold around 7% of the sample. Sequencing was performed on PBMCs or T cells enriched from blood (not recorded which). Receptor source: a woman between 50 and 59 years old who had recovered from COVID-19.

The V gene is TRBV5-1, the J gene TRBJ2-3; D gene unclear. V dropped 0 bases and J dropped 0 bases, with 8 bases sitting between them. This CDR3 contains 15 residues. Germline V lookup: CDR1 SGHRS, CDR2 YFSETQ. The CDR3 DNA is TGCGCCAGCAGCTTGGGCCAGGTTAGCACAGATACGCAGTATTTT. Amino acids: CASSLGQVSTDTQYF.

The CDR3 DNA reads as TGTGCCAGCAGCGTAGGGGACAGGCTCTATAATGAAAAACTGTTTTTT. This gives the protein CASSVGDRLYNEKLFF. The V and J genes are TRBV9 and TRBJ1-4, with 8 bases fitting TRBD1. Germline V gene sequence: CDR1 SGDLS, CDR2 YYNGEE. V trimming: 0 bases; J trimming: 4 bases; junction bases outside the gene matches: 5. CDR3 length: 16 residues. The variable domain in full, completed from reference TRBV9 and TRBJ1-4, reads DSGVTQTPKHLITATGQRVTLRCSPRSGDLSVYWYQQSLDQGLQFLIQYYNGEERAKGNILERFSAQQFPDLHSELNLSSLELGDSALYFCASSVGDRLYNEKLFFGSGTQLSVL.

The J gene is TRBJ2-1, the V gene TRBV9; 8 positions match TRBD2. J gave up 4 bases and V 3 bases, and 6 bases lay outside the gene matches. Germline-derived CDR1 and CDR2 are SGDLS and YYNGEE. This CDR3 has 15 amino acids. The CDR3 sequence is CASSGRGGGYNEQFF. CDR3 coding DNA: TGTGCCAGCAGCGGTCGGGGGGGTGGATACAATGAGCAGTTCTTC. Looking up the rest from reference TRBV9 and TRBJ2-1 gives the full variable domain: DSGVTQTPKHLITATGQRVTLRCSPRSGDLSVYWYQQSLDQGLQFLIQYYNGEERAKGNILERFSAQQFPDLHSELNLSSLELGDSALYFCASSGRGGGYNEQFFGPGTRLTVL.

The rearrangement joins TRBV4-1 to TRBJ1-2, with 11 bases aligning to TRBD1. Germline loops: CDR1 MGHRA, CDR2 YSYEKL. With 3 bases clipped from V and 8 bases from J, the junction kept 11 bases outside the gene matches. The length of the CDR3 is 16 residues. The CDR3: CASSHPGTGGSVGYTF. The CDR3 DNA reads as TGCGCCAGCAGCCACCCCGGGACAGGGGGTTCAGTAGGCTACACCTTC.

CDR3 in amino acids: CASSHMNTEAFF. CDR3 nucleotide sequence: TGTGCCAGCAGCCACATGAACACTGAAGCTTTCTTT. J is TRBJ1-1 and V is TRBV7-9; no clear D. This CDR3 contains 12 residues. The germline V gene has CDR1 SEHNR and CDR2 FQNEAQ (reference sequence). Trimming stripped 5 bases from V and 0 bases from J, with 4 bases between.

The chain employs TRBV5-6 and TRBJ1-2, with no clear D. CDR1 is SGHDT and CDR2 is YYEEEE in the germline V gene. This CDR3 is built from 12 residues. V lost 0 bases to trimming and J lost 7 bases, with 7 bases between them. The CDR3 loop reads CASSLARLGYTF. CDR3 nucleotide sequence: TGTGCCAGCAGCTTGGCCAGACTTGGCTACACCTTC.

J is TRBJ2-2 and V is TRBV7-3, with 8 bases matching TRBD1. The CDR3 is made up of 15 amino acids. Germline V gene sequence: CDR1 SGHTA, CDR2 FQGTGA. The junction had 6 bases not matched to a gene; V was cut back by 5 bases and J by 4 bases. CDR3: CASSPQGAGTGELFF. The CDR3 nucleotides are TGTGCCAGCAGCCCCCAGGGGGCGGGCACCGGGGAGCTGTTTTTT. Full variable domain (rest looked up from reference TRBV7-3 and TRBJ2-2): GAGVSQTPSNKVTEKGKYVELRCDPISGHTALYWYRQSLGQGPEFLIYFQGTGAADDSGLPNDRFFAVRPEGSVSTLKIQRTERGDSAVYLCASSPQGAGTGELFFGEGSRLTVL.

The chain is built from TRBV6-4 and TRBJ2-1, with 10 positions matching TRBD2. CDR3 length: 15 residues. Germline values: CDR1 MRHNA, CDR2 SNTAGT. V lost 0 bases, J lost 8 bases, and 4 bases stayed unmatched. CDR3 residues: CASSDSAGGRDEQFF. CDR3 bases: TGTGCCAGCAGTGACTCAGCGGGGGGGAGGGATGAGCAGTTCTTC.

This rearrangement joins TRBV30 to TRBJ2-3; a weak D match, TRBD2 (6 bases). Germline V CDR1 and CDR2: GTSNPN, SVGIG (reference sequence). V was trimmed by 3 bases and J by 3 bases, leaving 13 bases between them. The CDR3 runs 14 residues. The CDR3 DNA is TGTGCCTGGAGCTCCGGGACTTTGACAGATACGCAGTATTTT. It encodes CAWSSGTLTDTQYF.

The genes are TRBV5-1 and TRBJ2-7; TRBD2 aligns across 8 bases. V shed 4 bases and J 4 bases; nucleotides not matched to a gene: 10. The germline CDR1 and CDR2 sequences are SGHRS and YFSETQ. There are 15 residues in the CDR3. CDR3 DNA: TGCGCCAGCAGCCCCGGGGGGGCCATAACTTACGAGCAGTACTTC. Protein product: CASSPGGAITYEQYF.

V and J are TRBV5-1 and TRBJ2-2, with D hard to call. V was shortened by 6 bases and J by 3 bases, with 3 bases between the two germline ends. This CDR3 has 11 amino acids. CDR1 SGHRS and CDR2 YFSETQ come from the germline V gene. Here the CDR3 DNA reads TGCGCCAGCACTTACACCGGGGAGCTGTTTTTT. This sequence encodes CASTYTGELFF.